The clone carrying this TCR beta chain was detected many times. Antigen: not known. This sample is drawn from a study of prognosis after radiotherapy for stage I lung cancer. About the research overall: Each patient with non-small cell lung cancer was deemed medically inoperable.

Study outcomes and limitations: The question of whether the expanded TCR clones were tumor-specific was not determined.

Germline V lookup: CDR1 MNHNS, CDR2 SASEGT. V shed 5 bases and J shed 1 base, with 11 bases lying between them. The CDR3 spans 14 residues. Two-round multiplex PCR, the amplification method, yielded TCR beta CDR3 from genomic DNA. Used in first-round PCR were primers specific to each TRBV and TRBJ gene. TCRdb redid the calling of the multiplex PCR reads with MiXCR, one entry per CDR3 protein. The table lists roughly 12,000 distinct CDR3 sequences, 43% of them singletons. This rearrangement joins TRBV6-1 to TRBJ1-2, with D possibly matching TRBD1 (5 bases). The receptor comes from a donor at least 50 years old with non-small cell lung cancer. Sequenced here: PBMCs, sampled before or after stereotactic body radiation therapy (not recorded which). CDR3 region: CASSRDSYNYGYTF. CDR3 sequence (DNA): TGTGCCAGCAGTCGGGACTCCTATAACTATGGCTACACCTTC.